The T cell receptor (beta chain) under discussion was sequenced for a study of OX40 agonist ivuxolimab in advanced cancers. Study details: Dosing consisted of intravenous ivuxolimab at 0.01 to 10 mg/kg every 2 weeks. A mean age of about 59 years, range roughly 20 to 90, was recorded, and 70% to 85% were male. Three individuals attained partial responses, comprising one hepatocellular carcinoma case and two cutaneous melanoma cases.

The method was immunoSEQ multiplex PCR; TCRdb's version includes in-frame clones alone and lacks a portion of them. The table lists under 65,000 clones, roughly nine tenths of them singletons. Study results and caveats: Clones of CD4+ and CD8+ blood T cells grew by week 6 at doses of 0.1 to 3.0 mg/kg.

Turning to this clone: Its specificity is not known.

The CDR3 sequence is 13 residues long. Germline CDR1 is MNHNS and CDR2 is SASEGT. Trimming shortened V by 3 bases and J by 3 bases, and 8 bases separated the two germline ends. The V call is TRBV6-1, the J call TRBJ1-2; possible D gene TRBD1, 6 bases. Sample: CD4+ or CD8+ T cells sorted from blood, taken in a trial of the OX40 agonist ivuxolimab. This receptor was taken from an adult with an advanced solid tumor such as melanoma, head and neck, liver or kidney cancer. The CDR3 spells CASSDTGYYGYTF. The CDR3 coding sequence is TGTGCCAGCAGTGACACAGGGTACTATGGCTACACCTTC.